These T cell receptor beta chains were read from a single sample in a study of shared clonotypes between healthy human individuals. This table comes from immunoSEQ multiplex PCR, and its TCRdb copy is limited to in-frame clones, with some not included. The sample includes a few million clones, just under 95% of them seen just once. The sample was naive CD8+ T cells from PBMCs. These receptors originate from a man between 18 and 35 years old in good health. Some clones in this sample may be carry-over from other donors' samples. Both conserved end residues are part of each CDR3. A D gene is named only where the DNA matches it firmly. Only some rows state a clone size, as once, few, many or a class for expanded clones.

j_call: TRBJ2-7; d_call: TRBD2; v_call: TRBV9; clone_size: .; cdr3_aa: CASSAGTSGSPSYEQYF; cdr3_nt: TGTGCCAGCAGCGCCGGGACTAGCGGGAGCCCCTCCTACGAGCAGTACTTC
j_call: TRBJ2-2; d_call: .; v_call: TRBV27; clone_size: .; cdr3_aa: CASSLLLALPRGELFF; cdr3_nt: TGTGCCAGCAGTTTATTATTAGCCCTACCCCGCGGGGAGCTGTTTTTT
j_call: TRBJ2-3; d_call: .; v_call: TRBV7-9; clone_size: .; cdr3_aa: CASGEMADTQYF; cdr3_nt: TGTGCCAGCGGGGAGATGGCAGATACGCAGTATTTT
j_call: TRBJ2-7; d_call: .; v_call: TRBV11-2; clone_size: .; cdr3_aa: CASSLILTYEQYF; cdr3_nt: TGTGCCAGCAGCTTAATCCTTACCTACGAGCAGTACTTC
j_call: TRBJ2-7; d_call: .; v_call: TRBV9; clone_size: .; cdr3_aa: CASSVEGLPSYEQYF; cdr3_nt: TGTGCCAGCAGCGTAGAGGGACTCCCCTCCTACGAGCAGTACTTC
j_call: TRBJ1-5; d_call: .; v_call: TRBV6-1; clone_size: .; cdr3_aa: CASSGGVLLYSNQPQHF; cdr3_nt: TGTGCCAGCAGTGGTGGGGTCCTCCTTTATAGCAATCAGCCCCAGCATTTT
j_call: TRBJ2-1; d_call: .; v_call: TRBV5-6; clone_size: .; cdr3_aa: CASSQPWSRGDNEQFF; cdr3_nt: TGTGCCAGCAGCCAACCTTGGAGTAGGGGGGACAATGAGCAGTTCTTC
j_call: TRBJ1-2; d_call: TRBD1; v_call: TRBV28; clone_size: .; cdr3_aa: CASSFSEEGAGGYTF; cdr3_nt: TGTGCCAGCAGTTTCTCCGAGGAGGGGGCGGGTGGCTACACCTTC
j_call: TRBJ2-2; d_call: TRBD1; v_call: TRBV9; clone_size: .; cdr3_aa: CASSPEGAPHTGELFF; cdr3_nt: TGTGCCAGCAGCCCCGAGGGGGCGCCGCACACCGGGGAGCTGTTTTTT
j_call: TRBJ1-4; d_call: .; v_call: TRBV25-1; clone_size: .; cdr3_aa: CASSEPNRDEKLFF; cdr3_nt: TGTGCCAGCAGTGAGCCCAATCGGGATGAAAAACTGTTTTTT
j_call: TRBJ2-2; d_call: .; v_call: TRBV6-1; clone_size: .; cdr3_aa: CASSEITGELFF; cdr3_nt: TGTGCCAGCAGTGAAATTACTGGGGAGCTGTTTTTT
j_call: TRBJ1-5; d_call: TRBD1; v_call: TRBV27; clone_size: .; cdr3_aa: CASSSLDRVGNQPQHF; cdr3_nt: TGTGCCAGCAGTTCACTCGACAGGGTCGGCAATCAGCCCCAGCATTTT
j_call: TRBJ2-3; d_call: TRBD2; v_call: TRBV4-3; clone_size: .; cdr3_aa: CASSQFGPGLAGRGTDTQYF; cdr3_nt: TGCGCCAGCAGCCAATTCGGGCCGGGACTAGCGGGGAGGGGTACAGATACGCAGTATTTT
j_call: TRBJ2-7; d_call: TRBD1; v_call: TRBV11-2; clone_size: .; cdr3_aa: CASSPWTGGLYEQYF; cdr3_nt: TGTGCCAGCAGCCCCTGGACAGGGGGTCTCTACGAGCAGTACTTC
j_call: TRBJ1-3; d_call: .; v_call: TRBV27; clone_size: .; cdr3_aa: CASSSLDPGLVSGNTIYF; cdr3_nt: TGTGCCAGCAGTAGCCTCGACCCAGGGTTGGTTTCTGGAAACACCATATATTTT
j_call: TRBJ2-5; d_call: .; v_call: TRBV27; clone_size: .; cdr3_aa: CASSHPPQETQYF; cdr3_nt: TGTGCCAGCAGTCACCCACCCCAAGAGACCCAGTACTTC
j_call: TRBJ2-1; d_call: .; v_call: TRBV9; clone_size: .; cdr3_aa: CASSSPVADISYNEQFF; cdr3_nt: TGTGCCAGCAGCTCCCCCGTAGCGGATATATCCTACAATGAGCAGTTCTTC
j_call: TRBJ1-1; d_call: .; v_call: TRBV9; clone_size: .; cdr3_aa: CASSFQGYMNTEAFF; cdr3_nt: TGTGCCAGCAGCTTCCAGGGTTACATGAACACTGAAGCTTTCTTT
j_call: TRBJ2-3; d_call: TRBD2; v_call: TRBV19; clone_size: .; cdr3_aa: CASSIRTSGRAADTQYF; cdr3_nt: TGTGCCAGTAGTATACGGACTAGCGGGAGGGCCGCAGATACGCAGTATTTT
j_call: TRBJ1-2; d_call: .; v_call: TRBV13; clone_size: .; cdr3_aa: CASTGQGKRYGYTF; cdr3_nt: TGTGCCAGCACCGGGCAGGGGAAGAGGTATGGCTACACCTTC
j_call: TRBJ2-3; d_call: TRBD2; v_call: TRBV6-1; clone_size: .; cdr3_aa: CASSGPGGMRSDTQYF; cdr3_nt: TGTGCCAGCAGTGGCCCCGGGGGGATGCGGTCAGATACGCAGTATTTT
j_call: TRBJ2-4; d_call: .; v_call: TRBV9; clone_size: .; cdr3_aa: CASSPREAKNIQYF; cdr3_nt: TGTGCCAGCAGCCCACGGGAAGCCAAAAACATTCAGTACTTC
j_call: TRBJ2-2; d_call: TRBD1; v_call: TRBV27; clone_size: once; cdr3_aa: CASSVDRGSTGELFF; cdr3_nt: TGTGCCAGCAGTGTAGACAGGGGTTCCACCGGGGAGCTGTTTTTT
j_call: TRBJ1-1; d_call: TRBD1; v_call: TRBV10-3; clone_size: .; cdr3_aa: CAIARTGDVQRGDTEAFF; cdr3_nt: TGTGCCATCGCGCGGACAGGGGACGTTCAGCGCGGGGACACTGAAGCTTTCTTT
j_call: TRBJ2-6; d_call: .; v_call: TRBV9; clone_size: .; cdr3_aa: CASSPRGTGANVLTF; cdr3_nt: TGTGCCAGCAGCCCCCGGGGGACCGGGGCCAACGTCCTGACTTTC
j_call: TRBJ2-5; d_call: .; v_call: TRBV25-1; clone_size: .; cdr3_aa: CASSDYPYQETQYF; cdr3_nt: TGTGCCAGCAGTGATTATCCGTACCAAGAGACCCAGTACTTC